The 4 T cell receptor beta chains below were found in one sample sequenced in a study of shared clonotypes between healthy human individuals. Naive CD8 cells lacked CD45RO, underwent positive selection for CCR7 and left out terminally differentiated effector memory CD45RA+ cells. The table came from immunoSEQ multiplex PCR; TCRdb's copy has only in-frame clones and leaves some out. The sample contains about 2.1 million clones, 90% to 95% of which appear only once. The material sequenced was naive CD8+ T cells from PBMCs. These receptors were taken from a man younger than 35 in good health. Some clones in this sample may be carry-over from other donors' samples.

This clone was detected once. The chain couples TRBV20-1 to TRBJ2-7, with unresolved D. V was clipped by 5 bases and J by 0 bases, with 5 bases between them. From germline, CDR1 is DFQATT and CDR2 SNEGSKA (reference sequence). The CDR3 contains 11 residues. The CDR3 here is CSALHSYEQYF. CDR3 coding DNA: TGCAGTGCTCTACACTCCTACGAGCAGTACTTC.

V usage is TRBV27 and J usage is TRBJ2-1, with D maybe TRBD2 (5 bases). V shed 5 bases and J shed 12 bases, with 20 bases lying between them. The CDR3 covers 14 residues. Germline CDR1 reads MNHEY; CDR2 reads SMNVEV (reference sequence). The CDR3 loop reads CASSPRTRPDWQFF. The CDR3 bases are TGTGCCAGCAGTCCCCGGACTCGCCCCGACTGGCAGTTCTTC.

As regards this clone: Additional DNA sequences in this sample encode the identical CDR3. The V and J genes are TRBV6-5 and TRBJ1-1, with D hard to call. The length of the CDR3 is 13 residues. The ends were cut back, 3 bases at V and 4 bases at J, with 9 bases in the middle. The V gene's germline CDR1 is MNHEY and CDR2 SVGAGI. For the CDR3, the DNA is TGTGCCAGCAGTTATGGGTTTGGCACTGAAGCTTTCTTT. This codes for CASSYGFGTEAFF.

The chain has TRBV5-1 and TRBJ2-1, with 11 nucleotides matching TRBD2. CDR3 length: 17 residues. Trimming cost V 0 bases and J 8 bases; bases outside gene matches: 10. Germline loops: CDR1 SGHRS, CDR2 YFSETQ. The CDR3 DNA reads as TGCGCCAGCAGCTTGGAGGAACTAGCGGGAGTGTCGTATGAGCAGTTCTTC. Amino acid sequence: CASSLEELAGVSYEQFF.